This T cell receptor (beta chain) came from a study of T cells in women clearing cervical HPV infection. Study-level background: Cases' blood sampling followed lesion detection by median around 23 weeks (90 to 200).

Sequencing was performed with immunoSEQ multiplex PCR; in TCRdb, only in-frame clones are kept and a portion is missing. Seen in this sample are tens of thousands of clones; the ten most common clones hold more than 8%. Germline CDR1 is SEHNR and CDR2 is FQNEAQ (reference sequence). Trimming pared 5 bases from V and 3 bases from J, leaving 13 bases between. The length of the CDR3 is 14 residues. A remark on this clone: The read comes to an end 3 residues before the CDR3 does, leaving the germline J gene to fill in the end.

The chain uses TRBV7-9 and TRBJ1-1; a weak D match, TRBD1 (5 bases). Sequenced material: blood buffy coat. This TCR derives from a woman between 18 and 70 years old with a cervical HPV16 infection that either progressed to CIN3+ or cleared (not recorded which). The covered CDR3 bases are TGTGCCAGCAGCATACAGGAGGCAGACACTGAA. Protein sequence: CASSIQEADTE. The full CDR3 protein reads CASSIQEADTEAFF.